The TCR beta chain described here comes from a study of cytomegalovirus exposure and HLA in healthy donors. The PCR contained 60 Vbeta and 13 Jbeta primers. This table comes from immunoSEQ multiplex PCR, and its TCRdb copy is limited to in-frame clones, with some not included. The sample records some 130,000 clones, about 85% being singletons. With 6 bases clipped from V and 11 bases from J, the junction kept 9 bases outside the gene matches. The CDR3 extends over 12 amino acids. Germline V CDR1 and CDR2: LNHDA, SQIVND (reference sequence). The gene calls are TRBV19 and TRBJ1-1; 7 bases are a match to TRBD1. This sequence was found in a woman between 25 and 40 years old in good health and CMV-seropositive. The source material was PBMCs. For the CDR3, the DNA is TGTGCCAGTAGCAAAGACAGGGTGGTGGCTTTCTTT. Protein: CASSKDRVVAFF.